Listed here are 32 T cell receptor beta chains from one sample, sequenced in a study of blood T cells in healthy people across ages. PCR was performed a second time for roughly 7 to 12 cycles using a sample-barcoded 5' primer and a J-beta primer mix. A single record per CDR3 protein comes from TCRdb applying MiXCR to the 5' RACE reads. The table shows about 830,000 distinct CDR3 sequences, with around 62% occurring only once. Sequences were obtained from blood. These receptors were taken from a man under 40 in good health.

This clonotype was seen just once. This rearrangement joins TRBV6-5 to TRBJ1-4; D uncertain. Germline V CDR1 and CDR2: MNHEY, SVGAGI. V lost 0 bases and J lost 8, with 7 bases in between. The CDR3 is 13 amino acids. The CDR3 DNA follows: TGTGCCAGCAGTTACTCAATGGCCGAAAAACTGTTTTTT. As protein: CASSYSMAEKLFF.

This clonotype has just a few counts. The chain employs TRBV9 and TRBJ2-1; 7 bases line up with TRBD2. The ends lost 4 bases at V and 4 bases at J; junction bases unmatched: 8. The CDR3 runs to 15 residues. Germline CDR1 is SGDLS and CDR2 is YYNGEE. The CDR3 protein is CASSSSGLLYNEQFF. The CDR3 DNA follows: TGTGCCAGCAGCTCTAGCGGTCTCCTTTACAATGAGCAGTTCTTC.

The chain has TRBV6-1 and TRBJ2-1; the match to TRBD1 covers 8 bases. The J segment lost 0 bases and the V segment lost 7 bases, leaving 5 bases of the junction unmatched. Germline-derived CDR1 and CDR2 are MNHNS and SASEGT. This CDR3 comprises 15 residues. CDR3 in amino acids: CASTLDRDSYNEQFF. The DNA for the CDR3 is TGTGCCAGCACCCTGGACAGGGACTCCTACAATGAGCAGTTCTTC.

This sequence joins TRBV18 and TRBJ2-3; D not certain. V was cut by 1 base and J by 14 bases, with 13 bases left in between. Germline-derived CDR1 and CDR2 are KGHSH and LQKENI. CDR3 length: 12 amino acids. The chain's CDR3 is CASSPQNALRYF. In nucleotides, the CDR3 is TGTGCCAGCTCACCACAAAACGCCTTGCGGTATTTT. The whole variable domain, remainder taken from reference TRBV18 and TRBJ2-3, is NAGVMQNPRHLVRRRGQEARLRCSPMKGHSHVYWYRQLPEEGLKFMVYLQKENIIDESGMPKERFSAEFPKEGPSILRIQQVVRGDSAAYFCASSPQNALRYFGPGTRLTVL.

This chain links TRBV4-3 with TRBJ1-2; unclear D gene. From germline, CDR1 is LGHNA and CDR2 YSLEER. V lost 4 bases and J 5 bases, leaving 20 bases between the germline ends. The CDR3 consists of 16 residues. The CDR3 sequence: CASSPTRLGPTYGYTF. The CDR3 DNA sequence: TGCGCCAGCAGCCCTACACGACTTGGACCGACTTATGGCTACACCTTC.

The rearrangement uses TRBV6-5 and TRBJ2-7, with D unclear. The CDR3 has 15 residues. V was trimmed by 2 bases and J by 0 bases, leaving 11 bases between them. Germline V gives CDR1 MNHEY, CDR2 SVGAGI. CDR3: CASSYGWHRSYEQYF. CDR3 sequence (DNA): TGTGCCAGCAGTTACGGGTGGCACCGCTCCTACGAGCAGTACTTC.

The sample holds a few counts of this clonotype. The chain has TRBV19 and TRBJ2-1, with TRBD1 matching 9 bases. V was clipped by 5 bases and J by 9 bases; unmatched bases: 8. CDR1 is LNHDA and CDR2 is SQIVND in the germline V gene (reference sequence). This CDR3 contains 14 residues. CDR3 residues: CASSSLGQGFEQFF. In nucleotides, the CDR3 is TGTGCCAGTAGTTCCCTGGGACAGGGTTTTGAGCAGTTCTTC.

This clonotype appeared a single time. The chain joins TRBV28 to TRBJ1-2; possibly TRBD1 for D (5 bases). With 6 bases removed from V and 4 bases from J, the gap between germline ends came to 15 bases. Germline V gives CDR1 MDHEN, CDR2 SYDVKM. This CDR3 is 14 amino acids long. DNA of the CDR3: TGTGCCAGCAGAGACCTTGGGGCTAGCTATGGCTACACCTTC. This codes for CASRDLGASYGYTF.

The rearrangement joins TRBV20-1 to TRBJ1-2; 7 bases match TRBD1. Losses at the gene ends were 5 bases for V and 5 bases for J; bases not matched to a gene: 11. The CDR3 sequence is 14 residues long. Germline values: CDR1 DFQATT, CDR2 SNEGSKA (reference sequence). CDR3 amino acids: CSAPYRDRRYGYTF. The CDR3 nucleotides read TGCAGTGCTCCTTACAGGGACAGACGGTATGGCTACACCTTC.

V usage is TRBV20-1 and J usage is TRBJ2-3, with D possibly TRBD2 on 6 matching bases. The V end lost 0 bases, the J end lost 1 base, and 17 bases lay between the germline ends. The length of the CDR3 is 17 residues. Per the germline V gene, CDR1 is DFQATT and CDR2 is SNEGSKA (reference sequence). The CDR3 DNA is TGCAGTGCTAGAGACCCCGTGGGAGCGGGCGGCACAGATACGCAGTATTTT. Translated, it gives CSARDPVGAGGTDTQYF.

Worth noting for this clonotype: Compared with germline, one end of the junction differs, possibly owing to a read error. V usage is TRBV7-8 and J usage is TRBJ2-5; 11 nucleotides match TRBD2. Germline CDR1 reads SGHVS; CDR2 reads FQNEAQ. The CDR3 has 16 residues. The CDR3 reads CASSSIGTSGQETQYF. CDR3 coding DNA: TGCGCCAGCAGCTCAATTGGGACTAGCGGCCAAGAGACCCAGTACTTC.

The V gene is TRBV7-9, the J gene TRBJ2-1; 7 bases match TRBD1. V was pared by 1 base and J by 3 bases, with 6 bases of the junction left unmatched. CDR1 and CDR2 (germline): SEHNR, FQNEAQ (reference sequence). The CDR3 runs to 16 residues. The CDR3 loop reads CASSLDRTGLYNEQFF. CDR3 sequence (DNA): TGTGCCAGCAGCTTAGATCGGACAGGCCTCTACAATGAGCAGTTCTTC.

The rearrangement joins TRBV7-3 to TRBJ2-1; 15 nucleotides match TRBD2. After removal of 5 bases from V and 14 bases from J, the junction contained 13 bases not matched to a gene. The germline V gene has CDR1 SGHTA and CDR2 FQGTGA. The CDR3 has 16 residues. CDR3 sequence (DNA): TGTGCCAGCAGCCCCCAACCCGGGACTAGCGGGGGGCCAAAGTTCTTC. Translated, it gives CASSPQPGTSGGPKFF.

Comment on this clonotype: The junction departs from germline at one end; a sequencing error may be responsible. The gene calls are TRBV12-3 or TRBV12-4 and TRBJ1-2; 9 nucleotides align to TRBD1. This CDR3 spans 14 amino acids. DNA for the CDR3: TGTGACAGCAGTTTGAGGACGGACAGGGGTGGCTACACCTTC. Residues: CDSSLRTDRGGYTF.

This clonotype showed up just a few times. The chain combines TRBV15 with TRBJ2-5; the match to TRBD1 covers 7 bases. Matching the DNA end better, TRBJ2-7 makes the J call doubtful. The CDR3 covers 11 residues. Germline CDR1 and CDR2: LNHNV and YYDKDF (reference sequence). This CDR3 reads CATMKGAEQYF. For the CDR3, the DNA is TGTGCCACCATGAAGGGGGCCGAGCAGTACTTC.

This clonotype was seen more than once but under ten times. The chain joins TRBV3-1 to TRBJ2-4; D unclear. The DNA end favors TRBJ2-7, so the J call may be wrong. CDR1 and CDR2 from the germline V gene are LGHDT and YNNKEL (reference sequence). The CDR3 is 13 residues long. The DNA of the CDR3 is TGTGCCAGCAGCCCCGTCCCCTCCTACGAGCAGTACTTC. Its protein product is CASSPVPSYEQYF.

Comments on this clonotype: Germline is not matched at one junction end, which may reflect a read error. The chain couples TRBV7-7 to TRBJ2-1; maybe TRBD1 (5 bases). Germline V gives CDR1 SSHAT, CDR2 FNYEAQ (reference sequence). The CDR3 spans 15 residues. CDR3 sequence: CASSLGVGSANEQFF. DNA of the CDR3: TGTGCTAGCAGCTTAGGGGTGGGTTCGGCCAATGAGCAGTTCTTC.

Comments on this clonotype: Germline and junction disagree at one end, which may indicate a read error. V is TRBV4-3 and J is TRBJ2-5, with D perhaps TRBD1 (5 bases). This CDR3 is 15 amino acids long. Germline loops: CDR1 LGHNA, CDR2 YSLEER. CDR3 in DNA: TGCGCCAGCAGTCAAGGGGCAGGGTTGGGGGAGACCCAGTACTTC. Amino acids: CASSQGAGLGETQYF.

A remark on this clonotype: A clone one base away is much larger, so this may be a read error. V is TRBV12-3 or TRBV12-4 and J is TRBJ2-4; 8 positions match TRBD1. CDR3 length: 16 amino acids. The CDR3 loop is CASTPDRVDFENIRYF. In nucleotides, the CDR3 is TGTGCCAGCACCCCGGACAGGGTGGATTTTGAAAACATTCGGTACTTC.

This clonotype was found a few times. The chain employs TRBV7-2 and TRBJ2-1, with 8 bases lining up with TRBD2. Germline V CDR1 and CDR2: SGHTA, FQGNSA. There are 15 residues in the CDR3. J was trimmed by 4 bases and V by 4 bases; bases with no gene match: 6. The CDR3 reads CASSSSGGMYNEQFF. CDR3 DNA: TGTGCCAGCAGCTCCAGCGGGGGAATGTACAATGAGCAGTTCTTC.

In this sample, this clonotype turned up a few times. The J gene is TRBJ2-7, the V gene TRBV6-1; TRBD1 matches 7 bases. The V and J ends lost 6 bases and 7 bases, in that order; junction bases with no gene match: 9. CDR1 is MNHNS and CDR2 is SASEGT in the germline V gene. The CDR3 extends over 13 amino acids. The CDR3 loop reads CASSHQTGMEQYF. The CDR3 DNA sequence: TGTGCCAGCAGCCACCAGACAGGGATGGAGCAGTACTTC.

This clonotype was seen more than once but under ten times. V is TRBV4-3 and J is TRBJ2-7; 9 bases are a match to TRBD2. The CDR3 totals 17 residues. Germline trimming cut 3 bases from V and 0 bases from J; bases unmatched to any gene: 9. The germline gives CDR1 LGHNA, CDR2 YSLEER. The CDR3 sequence: CASSHKIAGVISYEQYF. The CDR3 region has the DNA TGCGCCAGCAGCCACAAGATAGCGGGGGTCATCTCCTACGAGCAGTACTTC.

The sample holds a few counts of this clonotype. This chain links TRBV4-2 with TRBJ2-7; 9 bases are shared with TRBD1. Germline loops: CDR1 LGHNA, CDR2 YNFKEQ. CDR3 length equals 18 residues. Trimming at V came to 0 bases and at J to 0 bases, leaving 9 bases not matched to a gene. CDR3 sequence (DNA): TGTGCCAGCAGCCAAGATCCCGCTACAGGGGGCCGCTCCTACGAGCAGTACTTC. Encoded protein: CASSQDPATGGRSYEQYF.

The chain has TRBV4-3 and TRBJ2-5; 9 bases line up with TRBD1. V shed 5 bases and J 12 bases; nucleotides not matched to a gene: 7. CDR1 and CDR2 from the germline V gene are LGHNA and YSLEER. The CDR3 is made up of 12 amino acids. The CDR3 nucleotides read TGCGCCAGCAGCGGTTTGGACAGGGGAAAGTACTTC. Protein product: CASSGLDRGKYF.

The chain recombines TRBV12-3 or TRBV12-4 with TRBJ2-1; 7 bases agree with TRBD1. The junction had 6 bases not matched to a gene; V was cut back by 7 bases and J by 3 bases. The CDR3 spans 14 residues. The chain's CDR3 is CASNPGQIYNEQFF. The CDR3 DNA reads as TGTGCCAGCAACCCGGGACAGATCTACAATGAGCAGTTCTTC.

The V call is TRBV28, the J call TRBJ1-4, with D unclear. V lost 8 bases and J 0 bases, leaving 7 bases between the germline ends. CDR3 length: 13 residues. CDR1 and CDR2 (germline): MDHEN, SYDVKM. The CDR3 here is CASYRTTNEKLFF. CDR3 coding DNA: TGTGCCAGCTACCGTACAACTAATGAAAAACTGTTTTTT.

For this clonotype: This may stem from a read error, because a much larger clone lies one nucleotide away. The chain joins TRBV2 to TRBJ2-1; possibly TRBD2 for D (5 bases). The germline V gene encodes CDR1 SNHLY and CDR2 FYNNEI. V dropped 1 base and J dropped 12 bases, with 7 bases sitting between them. This CDR3 region has 11 residues. The CDR3, as DNA: TGTGCCAGCAGTGAAGTGAGGGTGCAGTTCTTC. Its protein is CASSEVRVQFF.

Of note for this clonotype: A much bigger clone sits one base away, suggesting this may be a read error. V and J are TRBV3-1 and TRBJ2-3; D unresolved. The CDR3 runs to 14 residues. In germline, CDR1 is LGHDT, CDR2 YNNKEL (reference sequence). CDR3 nucleotides: TGTGCCAGCGGCCAAGATCGGTCCGGGGATACGCAGTATTTT. Its protein product is CASGQDRSGDTQYF.

This chain uses TRBV7-3 with TRBJ1-1; a weak D match, TRBD1 (6 bases). CDR3 size: 15 residues. Germline CDR1 and CDR2: SGHTA and FQGTGA. Trimming removed 0 bases at V and 5 bases at J, with 13 bases between. The CDR3 reads CASSLTSGGRTEAFF. Here the CDR3 DNA reads TGTGCCAGCAGCTTAACCTCCGGGGGGCGAACTGAAGCTTTCTTT. The complete variable domain, with remaining parts taken from reference TRBV7-3 and TRBJ1-1, reads GAGVSQTPSNKVTEKGKYVELRCDPISGHTALYWYRQSLGQGPEFLIYFQGTGAADDSGLPNDRFFAVRPEGSVSTLKIQRTERGDSAVYLCASSLTSGGRTEAFFGQGTRLTVV.

This clonotype was recorded only once. J is TRBJ1-6 and V is TRBV7-8; 8 bases fit TRBD1. The germline V gene has CDR1 SGHVS and CDR2 FQNEAQ. CDR3 length equals 17 residues. The J segment lost 6 bases and the V segment lost 6 bases, leaving 13 bases of the junction unmatched. For the CDR3, the DNA is TGTGCCAGCAGACTCAGAACCGGACAGGGCACTAATTCACCCCTCCACTTT. Translating it yields CASRLRTGQGTNSPLHF.

V is TRBV7-3 and J is TRBJ2-1; 8 bases align to TRBD2. Germline-derived CDR1 and CDR2 are SGHTA and FQGTGA. The CDR3 is made up of 18 amino acids. With 0 bases clipped from V and 0 bases from J, the junction kept 7 bases outside the gene matches. The CDR3 nucleotides are TGTGCCAGCAGCTTAACGTGGCTAGCGGGCTACTCCTACAATGAGCAGTTCTTC. Translating it yields CASSLTWLAGYSYNEQFF. Filled out from reference TRBV7-3 and TRBJ2-1, the complete variable domain reads GAGVSQTPSNKVTEKGKYVELRCDPISGHTALYWYRQSLGQGPEFLIYFQGTGAADDSGLPNDRFFAVRPEGSVSTLKIQRTERGDSAVYLCASSLTWLAGYSYNEQFFGPGTRLTVL.

The CDR3 sequence is CASREQGVPSYEQYF. The CDR3 nucleotides are TGTGCCAGCAGAGAGCAGGGGGTGCCCTCCTACGAGCAGTACTTC. The chain employs TRBV28 and TRBJ2-7; TRBD1 matches at 7 bases. V dropped 6 bases and J dropped 0; count of bases not matched to a gene: 8. CDR1 and CDR2 from the germline V gene are MDHEN and SYDVKM. This CDR3 is built from 15 residues.